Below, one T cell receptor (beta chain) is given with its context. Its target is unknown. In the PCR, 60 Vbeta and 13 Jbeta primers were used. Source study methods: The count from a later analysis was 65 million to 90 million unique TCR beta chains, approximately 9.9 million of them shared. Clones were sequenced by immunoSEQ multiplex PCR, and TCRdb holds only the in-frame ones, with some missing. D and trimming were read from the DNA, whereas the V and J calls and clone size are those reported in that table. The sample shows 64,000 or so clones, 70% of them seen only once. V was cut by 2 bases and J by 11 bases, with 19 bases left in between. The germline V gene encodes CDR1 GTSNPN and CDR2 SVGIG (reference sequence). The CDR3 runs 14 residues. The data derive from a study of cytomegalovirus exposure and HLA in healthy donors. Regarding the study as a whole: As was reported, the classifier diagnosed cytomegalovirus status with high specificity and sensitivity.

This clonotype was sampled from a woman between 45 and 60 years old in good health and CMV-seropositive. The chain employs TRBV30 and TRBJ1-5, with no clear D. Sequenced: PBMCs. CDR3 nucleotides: TGTGCCTGGAGTTCGATGACGGGAAACGTGGCCCAGCATTTT. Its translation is CAWSSMTGNVAQHF.